Presented here are 20 T cell receptor beta chains from one specimen sequenced in a study of blood T cell dynamics during melanoma immunotherapy. Produced via immunoSEQ multiplex PCR; TCRdb's table is partial and in-frame only. This repertoire shows fewer than 11,000 clones, roughly nine tenths found once; its top ten account for around 9.1%. Time point here: pre-treatment baseline. The sequencing used blood, collected from a patient treated with checkpoint blockade. Source of these receptors: a human donor with melanoma.

This clone was seen only once. The V and J genes are TRBV5-1 and TRBJ2-2, with a possible D match to TRBD1 (5 bases). V gave up 1 base and J gave up 1 base, with 11 bases separating them. The CDR3 is 16 residues long. Germline assignment: CDR1 SGHRS and CDR2 YFSETQ. CDR3 nucleotide sequence: TGCGCCAGCAGCTTGAGAGCAGGGCTGAACACCGGGGAGCTGTTTTTT. Encoded protein: CASSLRAGLNTGELFF.

The V call is TRBV4-1, the J call TRBJ1-2; the D is unclear. Trimming pared 1 base from V and 6 bases from J, leaving 9 bases between. Germline-derived CDR1 and CDR2 are MGHRA and YSYEKL. The CDR3 is 13 residues long. CDR3 residues: CASSQGNTDGYTF. DNA for the CDR3: TGCGCCAGCAGCCAAGGAAATACGGATGGCTACACCTTC.

The CDR3 here is CASSQGTWGETQYF. The CDR3 DNA reads TGCGCCAGCAGTCAGGGCACTTGGGGGGAGACCCAGTACTTC. This chain joins TRBV10-2 and TRBJ2-5; possibly TRBD1 or TRBD2 for D (5 bases each). V was cut by 5 bases and J by 5 bases, with 15 bases left in between. The length of the CDR3 is 14 residues. Germline V gives CDR1 WSHSY, CDR2 SAAADI.

This sequence joins TRBV9 and TRBJ1-2; D may be TRBD1 (6 bases). This CDR3 has 14 residues. Germline values: CDR1 SGDLS, CDR2 YYNGEE. V dropped 4 bases and J dropped 2 bases, with 12 bases sitting between them. Written as DNA, the CDR3 is TGTGCCAGCAGCCCTAGGACAGCCAACTATGGCTACACCTTC. Protein sequence: CASSPRTANYGYTF.

This chain connects TRBV19 to TRBJ1-1, with D uncertain. CDR3 length: 14 amino acids. Germline-derived CDR1 and CDR2 are LNHDA and SQIVND (reference sequence). With 8 bases removed from V and 2 bases from J, the gap between germline ends came to 15 bases. The CDR3 region is CASGPWALNTEAFF. DNA for the CDR3: TGTGCCAGTGGTCCCTGGGCCCTAAACACTGAAGCTTTCTTT. The entire variable domain, with the rest obtained from reference TRBV19 and TRBJ1-1, is as follows: DGGITQSPKYLFRKEGQNVTLSCEQNLNHDAMYWYRQDPGQGLRLIYYSQIVNDFQKGDIAEGYSVSREKKESFPLTVTSAQKNPTAFYLCASGPWALNTEAFFGQGTRLTVV.

The rearrangement links TRBV30 to TRBJ1-3; D may be TRBD1 (5 bases). From germline, CDR1 is GTSNPN and CDR2 SVGIG (reference sequence). V was pared by 2 bases and J by 0 bases, with 11 bases between. The length of the CDR3 is 15 residues. In DNA, the CDR3 is TGTGCCTGGAGTCGGGGACTGTTCTCTGGAAACACCATATATTTT. This sequence encodes CAWSRGLFSGNTIYF.

The rearrangement uses TRBV7-2 and TRBJ2-3; the match to TRBD2 covers 8 bases. V gave up 5 bases and J gave up 2 bases; unmatched junction bases: 15. From germline, CDR1 is SGHTA and CDR2 FQGNSA. The CDR3 loop spans 18 amino acids. The CDR3 bases are TGTGCCAGCAGCATCCTTCTAGCGCGGGGGGACTACACAGATACGCAGTATTTT. This translates into CASSILLARGDYTDTQYF. The whole variable domain, filled in from reference TRBV7-2 and TRBJ2-3, reads GAGVSQSPSNKVTEKGKDVELRCDPISGHTALYWYRQSLGQGLEFLIYFQGNSAPDKSGLPSDRFSAERTGGSVSTLTIQRTQQEDSAVYLCASSILLARGDYTDTQYFGPGTRLTVL.

The rearrangement uses TRBV2 and TRBJ2-3; D is possibly TRBD1 or TRBD2 (5 bases each). Trimming removed 6 bases from V and 0 bases from J, with 7 bases in between. This CDR3 has 13 residues. The germline V gene encodes CDR1 SNHLY and CDR2 FYNNEI. Here the CDR3 reads CASRRDSTDTQYF. CDR3 in DNA: TGTGCCAGCAGGAGGGACAGCACAGATACGCAGTATTTT. Together with reference TRBV2 and TRBJ2-3, the CDR3 gives the full variable domain: EPEVTQTPSHQVTQMGQEVILRCVPISNHLYFYWYRQILGQKVEFLVSFYNNEISEKSEIFDDQFSVERPDGSNFTLKIRSTKLEDSAMYFCASRRDSTDTQYFGPGTRLTVL.

The V call is TRBV29-1, the J call TRBJ2-3; 10 nucleotides agree with TRBD2. The CDR3 spans 14 residues. Germline V gives CDR1 SQVTM, CDR2 ANQGSEA. V lost 8 bases to trimming and J lost 6 bases; unmatched junction nucleotides: 11. The CDR3: CSSKSGRATDTQYF. Here the CDR3 DNA reads TGCAGCTCGAAGAGCGGGAGGGCCACGGATACGCAGTATTTT.

V is TRBV5-1 and J is TRBJ1-1; D perhaps matches TRBD1 (6 bases). This CDR3 region has 12 residues. The V and J ends lost 3 bases and 11 bases respectively, with 14 bases between them. Germline CDR1 is SGHRS and CDR2 is YFSETQ. For the CDR3, the DNA is TGCGCCAGCAGCTCTGGGGGGCAGGGGGCTTTCTTT. Residues: CASSSGGQGAFF.

The CDR3 DNA follows: TGCGCCAGCAGCCCTGGAGGGCTAGCAACAGATACGCAGTATTTT. Encoded protein: CASSPGGLATDTQYF. This chain uses TRBV5-1 with TRBJ2-3, with D possibly being TRBD2 (6 bases). The V end was cut by 4 bases, the J end by 3 bases, with 15 bases between. The CDR3 extends over 15 amino acids. Per germline, CDR1 SGHRS and CDR2 YFSETQ.

The chain joins TRBV7-8 to TRBJ1-1; D is ambiguous. V shed 5 bases and J shed 4 bases, with 8 bases lying between them. CDR1 is SGHVS, CDR2 FQNEAQ, per germline. The CDR3 sequence is 12 residues long. The CDR3 DNA reads TGTGCCAGCAGCCTAAAAGCCACTGAAGCTTTCTTT. As protein: CASSLKATEAFF.

This chain connects TRBV5-1 to TRBJ1-4; 10 bases are shared with TRBD1. The J segment lost 8 bases and the V segment lost 2 bases, leaving 3 bases of the junction unmatched. Germline lookup yields CDR1 SGHRS and CDR2 YFSETQ. This CDR3 region has 14 residues. The CDR3, as DNA: TGCGCCAGCAGCTTCGGACAGGGGGGAGAAAAACTGTTTTTT. It encodes CASSFGQGGEKLFF.

This clone was found once. The chain joins TRBV5-1 to TRBJ2-1; TRBD2 agrees at 8 bases. Germline lookup yields CDR1 SGHRS and CDR2 YFSETQ. The CDR3 sequence is 16 residues long. J was trimmed by 8 bases and V by 2 bases; bases with no gene match: 12. The CDR3 bases are TGCGCCAGCAGCTTTCACCGGGGGGGCCTCACGGATGAGCAGTTCTTC. Translated: CASSFHRGGLTDEQFF. The full variable domain, its missing parts supplied by reference TRBV5-1 and TRBJ2-1, is KAGVTQTPRYLIKTRGQQVTLSCSPISGHRSVSWYQQTPGQGLQFLFEYFSETQRNKGNFPGRFSGRQFSNSRSEMNVSTLELGDSALYLCASSFHRGGLTDEQFFGPGTRLTVL.

The rearrangement links TRBV9 to TRBJ2-5, with D perhaps matching TRBD2 (5 bases). Germline CDR1 and CDR2: SGDLS and YYNGEE. The CDR3 covers 16 residues. V was shortened by 4 bases and J by 0 bases, with 16 bases between the two germline ends. The CDR3 coding sequence is TGTGCCAGCAGCCCTGGACTTCCTCCGTACCAAGAGACCCAGTACTTC. Protein product: CASSPGLPPYQETQYF.

The chain's CDR3 is CSVEQGAGNTIYF. The CDR3 region has the DNA TGCAGCGTTGAACAGGGGGCTGGAAACACCATATATTTT. The J gene is TRBJ1-3, the V gene TRBV29-1; 7 bases are shared with TRBD1. The CDR3 consists of 13 residues. Unmatched junction bases numbered 0, after V lost 2 bases and J lost 2 bases. Germline CDR1 is SQVTM and CDR2 is ANQGSEA.

The chain couples TRBV5-1 to TRBJ1-4; no clear D. The ends were cut back, 0 bases at V and 4 bases at J, with 7 bases in the middle. Germline lookup yields CDR1 SGHRS and CDR2 YFSETQ. The CDR3 spans 14 residues. CDR3 DNA sequence: TGCGCCAGCAGCTTGGCCGGGGATAATGAAAAACTGTTTTTT. Its translation is CASSLAGDNEKLFF.

This clone was observed a single time. This rearrangement joins TRBV7-9 to TRBJ1-1; TRBD1 matches at 7 bases. The length of the CDR3 is 14 residues. Germline V gene data show CDR1 as SEHNR and CDR2 as FQNEAQ (reference sequence). V lost 5 bases and J lost 0; bases outside the gene matches: 3. The CDR3 DNA is TGTGCCAGCAGCCTGGGGACAGTGAACACTGAAGCTTTCTTT. It translates to CASSLGTVNTEAFF.

This rearrangement joins TRBV2 to TRBJ2-5; the D call may be TRBD1 or TRBD2 (5 bases each). V dropped 4 bases and J dropped 7 bases, with 13 bases sitting between them. The CDR3 consists of 13 residues. Germline V CDR1 and CDR2: SNHLY, FYNNEI. CDR3 DNA: TGTGCCAGCAGTGCGGGGCCGCGGATGACCCAGTACTTC. Amino acids: CASSAGPRMTQYF. Full variable domain (missing parts from reference TRBV2 and TRBJ2-5): EPEVTQTPSHQVTQMGQEVILRCVPISNHLYFYWYRQILGQKVEFLVSFYNNEISEKSEIFDDQFSVERPDGSNFTLKIRSTKLEDSAMYFCASSAGPRMTQYFGPGTRLLVL.

This chain links TRBV9 with TRBJ2-3; 9 bases align to TRBD1. Germline assignment: CDR1 SGDLS and CDR2 YYNGEE. V lost 6 bases to trimming and J lost 1 base; unmatched junction nucleotides: 6. The CDR3 sequence is 15 residues long. The CDR3 DNA sequence: TGTGCCAGCAACTTACAGGGGGCCCGCACAGATACGCAGTATTTT. It encodes CASNLQGARTDTQYF.